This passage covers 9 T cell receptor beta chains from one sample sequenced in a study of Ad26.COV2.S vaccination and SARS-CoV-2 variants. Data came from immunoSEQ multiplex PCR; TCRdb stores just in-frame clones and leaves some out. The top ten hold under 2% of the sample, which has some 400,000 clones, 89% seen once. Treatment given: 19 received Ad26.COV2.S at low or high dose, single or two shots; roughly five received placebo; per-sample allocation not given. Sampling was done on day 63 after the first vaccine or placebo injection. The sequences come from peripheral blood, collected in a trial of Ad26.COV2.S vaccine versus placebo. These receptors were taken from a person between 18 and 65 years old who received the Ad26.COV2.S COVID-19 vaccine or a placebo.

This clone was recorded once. CDR3 DNA: TGTGCCAGCAGCTCGCAGTCGAGTTACAATGAGCAGTTCTTC. This sequence encodes CASSSQSSYNEQFF. This sequence joins TRBV13 and TRBJ2-1; D ambiguous. From germline, CDR1 is PRHDT and CDR2 FYEKMQ (reference sequence). Trimming stripped 4 bases from V and 4 bases from J, with 11 bases between. The CDR3 is 14 residues long.

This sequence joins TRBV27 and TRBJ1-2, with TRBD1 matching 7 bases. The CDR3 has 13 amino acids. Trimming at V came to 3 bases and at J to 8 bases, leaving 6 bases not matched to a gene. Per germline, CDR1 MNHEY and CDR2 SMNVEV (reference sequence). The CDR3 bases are TGTGCCAGCAGTTTTTACAGGGGCGGGGGCTACACCTTC. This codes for CASSFYRGGGYTF.

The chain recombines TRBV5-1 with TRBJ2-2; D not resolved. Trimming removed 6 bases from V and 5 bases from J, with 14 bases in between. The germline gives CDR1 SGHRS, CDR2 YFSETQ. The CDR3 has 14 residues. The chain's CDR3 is CASMAVGATGELFF. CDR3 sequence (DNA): TGCGCCAGCATGGCGGTTGGAGCTACCGGGGAGCTGTTTTTT.

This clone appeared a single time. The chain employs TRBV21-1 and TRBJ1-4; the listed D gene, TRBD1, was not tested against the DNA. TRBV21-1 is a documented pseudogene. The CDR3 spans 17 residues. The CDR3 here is CASSRDRQTATNEKLFF. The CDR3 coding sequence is TGTGCCAGCAGCAGGGACAGACAAACTGCAACTAATGAAAAACTGTTTTTT.

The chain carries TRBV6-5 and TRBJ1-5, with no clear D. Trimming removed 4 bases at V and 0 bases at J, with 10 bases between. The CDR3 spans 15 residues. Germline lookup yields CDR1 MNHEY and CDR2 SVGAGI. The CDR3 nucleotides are TGTGCCAGCAGTTTAAGCGGTTATAGCAATCAGCCCCAGCATTTT. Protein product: CASSLSGYSNQPQHF.

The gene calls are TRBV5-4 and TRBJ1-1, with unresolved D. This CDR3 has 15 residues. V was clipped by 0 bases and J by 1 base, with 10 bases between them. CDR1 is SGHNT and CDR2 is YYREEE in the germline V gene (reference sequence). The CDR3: CASSLGLWENTEAFF. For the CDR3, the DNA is TGTGCCAGCAGCTTGGGGCTTTGGGAGAACACTGAAGCTTTCTTT.

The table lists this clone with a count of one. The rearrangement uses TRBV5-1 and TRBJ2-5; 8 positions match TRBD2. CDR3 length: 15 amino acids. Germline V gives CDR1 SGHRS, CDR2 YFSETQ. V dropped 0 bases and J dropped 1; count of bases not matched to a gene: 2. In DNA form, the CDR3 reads TGCGCCAGCAGCTTGGGTAGCGGGGTCCAAGAGACCCAGTACTTC. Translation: CASSLGSGVQETQYF. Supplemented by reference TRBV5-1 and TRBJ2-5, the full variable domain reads KAGVTQTPRYLIKTRGQQVTLSCSPISGHRSVSWYQQTPGQGLQFLFEYFSETQRNKGNFPGRFSGRQFSNSRSEMNVSTLELGDSALYLCASSLGSGVQETQYFGPGTRLLVL.

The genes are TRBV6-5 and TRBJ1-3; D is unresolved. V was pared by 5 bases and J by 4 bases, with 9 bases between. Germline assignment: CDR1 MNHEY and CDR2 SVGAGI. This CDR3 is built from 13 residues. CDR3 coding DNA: TGTGCCAGCAGTCCACGGGGAGGAAACACCATATATTTT. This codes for CASSPRGGNTIYF.

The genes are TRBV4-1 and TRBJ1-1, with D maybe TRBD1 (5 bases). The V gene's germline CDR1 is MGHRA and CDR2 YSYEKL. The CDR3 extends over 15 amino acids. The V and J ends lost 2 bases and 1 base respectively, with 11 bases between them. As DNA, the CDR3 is TGCGCCAGCAGCCAACCTATTCAGGGGAACACTGAAGCTTTCTTT. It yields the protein CASSQPIQGNTEAFF.